Only a few counts were recorded for the clone carrying this T cell receptor (beta chain). TCRdb re-called the 5' RACE reads with MiXCR, one entry per CDR3 protein. The sample comprises some 400,000 distinct CDR3 sequences, approximately 6% of which are singletons, and approximately 15% rests with the top ten. These data come from a study of T cells after yellow fever vaccination. This CDR3 has 16 amino acids. CDR1 and CDR2 from the germline V gene are SGDLS and YYNGEE. V trimming: 2 bases; J trimming: 3 bases; junction bases outside the gene matches: 4. This sequence joins TRBV9 and TRBJ1-3, with TRBD1 matching over 11 bases. The sequence derives from a man aged 25 to 45 who received the YFV17D yellow fever vaccine. The sample here was PBMCs, taken 5 days after the yellow fever booster vaccination. Here the CDR3 DNA reads TGTGCCAGCAGCGTGGGGACAGGGGGAGGTGGAAACACCATATATTTT. Its protein is CASSVGTGGGGNTIYF. Complete variable domain (other parts from reference TRBV9 and TRBJ1-3): DSGVTQTPKHLITATGQRVTLRCSPRSGDLSVYWYQQSLDQGLQFLIQYYNGEERAKGNILERFSAQQFPDLHSELNLSSLELGDSALYFCASSVGTGGGGNTIYFGEGSWLTVV.